This T cell receptor (beta chain) stems from a study of shared clonotypes between healthy human individuals. In the case of this clone: The antigen remains undetermined.

Naive CD8 cells lacked CD45RO and underwent positive selection for CCR7, leaving out terminally differentiated effector memory CD45RA+ cells. Study-level points and caveats: Larger estimated richness was generally seen in naive subsets than in memory subsets. With a handful of donors compared, around 4.7% of naive CD4 clonotypes were shared.

Per the authors' pipeline: Filtering differed for immunoSEQ, which gave only junction sequences without quality scores. The table came from immunoSEQ multiplex PCR; TCRdb's copy has only in-frame clones and leaves some out. D and trimming were read from the DNA, whereas the V and J calls and clone size are those reported in that table. There are around 2.1 million clones in the sample; roughly 91% occur only once, and more than 1.5% lies in the top ten. Germline V CDR1 and CDR2: MDHEN, SYDVKM. V was pared by 10 bases and J by 2 bases, with 7 bases of the junction left unmatched. The CDR3 is 14 amino acids.

Sequencing input: naive CD8+ T cells from PBMCs. The chain links TRBV28 to TRBJ2-7; 11 bases map to TRBD1. This TCR came from a man between 18 and 29 years old in good health. Some clones in this sample may be carry-over from other donors' samples. This chain's CDR3 is CAISRTGGTYEQYF. The CDR3 DNA follows: TGTGCCATCTCCCGGACAGGGGGCACCTACGAGCAGTACTTC.